This paragraph covers one T cell receptor beta chain sequence. The source of the sample is a study of T-cell memory formation after mild COVID-19. TCRdb fed the 5' RACE reads into MiXCR, producing one record per CDR3 protein. The profile shows under 300,000 distinct CDR3 sequences, 15% to 20% of them singletons. This CDR3 comprises 15 residues. V lost 0 bases and J lost 2, with 8 bases in between. Germline CDR1 reads LNHNV; CDR2 reads YYDKDF (reference sequence). This clonotype was sampled from a man aged 18 to 30 who had mild COVID-19 (a few samples of this study predate the infection). Cell type and time point are not known. The sequencing input was PBMCs or a T cell subset sorted from them (not recorded which). The chain recombines TRBV15 with TRBJ1-3; unclear D gene. The CDR3 region is CATSRDAYPGNTIYF. CDR3 nucleotides: TGTGCCACCAGCAGAGATGCATACCCTGGAAACACCATATATTTT.